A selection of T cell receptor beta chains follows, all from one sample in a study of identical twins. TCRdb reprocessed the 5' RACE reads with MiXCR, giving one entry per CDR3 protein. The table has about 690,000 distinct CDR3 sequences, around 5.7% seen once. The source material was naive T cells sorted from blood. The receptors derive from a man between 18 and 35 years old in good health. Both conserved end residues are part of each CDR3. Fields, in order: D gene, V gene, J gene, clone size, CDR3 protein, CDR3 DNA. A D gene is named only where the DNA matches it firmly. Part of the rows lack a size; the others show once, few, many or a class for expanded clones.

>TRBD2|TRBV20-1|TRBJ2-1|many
CSARTAFGGRYEQFF
TGCAGTGCTAGAACCGCCTTCGGCGGGAGGTATGAGCAGTTCTTC
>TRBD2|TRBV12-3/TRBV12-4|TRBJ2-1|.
CASSLISRGTSGGYNEQFF
TGTGCCAGCAGTTTAATTTCCCGCGGGACTAGCGGGGGTTACAATGAGCAGTTCTTC
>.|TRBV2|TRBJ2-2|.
CASKRTTNTGELFF
TGTGCCAGCAAACGGACAACGAACACCGGGGAGCTGTTTTTT
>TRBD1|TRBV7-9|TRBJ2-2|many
CASSDRGPSNTGELFF
TGTGCCAGCAGTGACAGGGGGCCCTCGAACACCGGGGAGCTGTTTTTT
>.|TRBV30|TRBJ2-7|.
CAWRGWQGNNYEQYF
TGTGCCTGGAGGGGTTGGCAGGGGAATAACTACGAGCAGTACTTC
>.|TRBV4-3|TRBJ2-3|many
CASSQVRGDAQDTQYF
TGCGCCAGCAGCCAAGTGAGGGGCGACGCACAAGATACGCAGTATTTT
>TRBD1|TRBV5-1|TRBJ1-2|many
CASSFTGGAGYTF
TGCGCCAGCAGCTTTACAGGGGGCGCAGGCTACACCTTC
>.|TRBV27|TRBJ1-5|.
CASSLIIKSPQHF
TGTGCCAGCAGTTTAATAATCAAGAGCCCCCAGCATTTT
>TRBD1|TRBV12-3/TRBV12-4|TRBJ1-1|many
CASILRTGNTEAFF
TGTGCCAGCATCCTAAGGACAGGGAACACTGAAGCTTTCTTT
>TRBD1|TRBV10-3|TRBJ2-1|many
CASRQGPENEQFF
TGTGCCAGCAGACAGGGGCCGGAGAATGAGCAGTTCTTC
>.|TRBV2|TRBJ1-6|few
CASSGPASPLHF
TGTGCCAGCAGTGGGCCGGCTTCACCCCTCCACTTT
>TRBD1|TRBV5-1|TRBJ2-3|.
CASSPDAPGQGTDTQYF
TGCGCCAGCAGCCCGGATGCGCCGGGACAGGGGACAGATACGCAGTATTTT
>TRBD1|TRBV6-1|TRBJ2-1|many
CASEIHLGTDYNEQFF
TGTGCCAGCGAAATACATCTCGGGACAGATTACAATGAGCAGTTCTTC
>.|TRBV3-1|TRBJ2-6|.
CASSGSTISGANVLTF
TGTGCCAGCAGTGGCAGCACGATCTCTGGGGCCAACGTCCTGACTTTC
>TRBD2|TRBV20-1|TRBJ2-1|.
CSATSGGNNEQFF
TGCAGTGCTACTAGCGGGGGAAACAATGAGCAGTTCTTC
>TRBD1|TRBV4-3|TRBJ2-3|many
CASSQLQGDTDTQYF
TGCGCCAGCAGCCAGCTACAGGGGGACACAGATACGCAGTATTTT
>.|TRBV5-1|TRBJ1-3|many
CASSLIPGTDSGNTIYF
TGCGCCAGCAGCTTGATTCCTGGTACGGACTCTGGAAACACCATATATTTT
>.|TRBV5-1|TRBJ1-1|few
CASSLAGQKAEAFF
TGCGCCAGCAGCTTGGCCGGGCAAAAGGCTGAAGCTTTCTTT
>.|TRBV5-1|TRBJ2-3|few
CASSGVAPTDTQYF
TGCGCCAGCAGCGGTGTCGCCCCCACAGATACGCAGTATTTT
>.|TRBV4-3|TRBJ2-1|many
CASRGLGAAEQFF
TGCGCCAGCAGAGGTCTCGGAGCTGCTGAGCAGTTCTTC
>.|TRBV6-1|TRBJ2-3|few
CASSAGAIFPRTDTQYF
TGTGCCAGCAGTGCAGGGGCGATCTTCCCGCGCACAGATACGCAGTATTTT
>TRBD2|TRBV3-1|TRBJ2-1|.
CASTRSGRGGNEQFF
TGTGCCAGCACCCGAAGCGGGAGGGGAGGCAATGAGCAGTTCTTC
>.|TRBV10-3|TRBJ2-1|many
CAISRTTLADPGNEQFF
TGTGCCATCAGCAGAACGACTTTAGCGGACCCTGGCAATGAGCAGTTCTTC
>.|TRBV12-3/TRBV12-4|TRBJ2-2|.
CASSEFGGTGELFF
TGTGCCAGCAGTGAATTCGGGGGCACCGGGGAGCTGTTTTTT
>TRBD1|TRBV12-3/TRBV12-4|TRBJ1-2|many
CASSSPDRGVWGYTF
TGTGCCAGCAGTAGCCCGGACAGGGGAGTTTGGGGCTACACCTTC
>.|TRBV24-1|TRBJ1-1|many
CATSDFQGKAFF
TGTGCCACCAGTGATTTTCAGGGTAAAGCTTTCTTT
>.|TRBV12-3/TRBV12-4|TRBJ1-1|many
CASSAAGFDEAFF
TGTGCCAGCAGCGCCGCCGGGTTTGACGAAGCTTTCTTT
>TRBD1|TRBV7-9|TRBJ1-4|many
CASSYTGGDEKLFF
TGTGCCAGCAGCTATACAGGGGGGGATGAAAAACTGTTTTTT
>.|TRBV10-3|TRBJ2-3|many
CATARDGSTDTQYF
TGTGCCACCGCCAGGGACGGGAGCACAGATACGCAGTATTTT
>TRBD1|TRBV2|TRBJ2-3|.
CASSRTGISDTQYF
TGTGCCAGCAGTAGGACAGGGATTTCCGATACGCAGTATTTT
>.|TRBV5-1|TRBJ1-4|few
CASSLGRSTNEKLFF
TGCGCCAGCAGCCTTGGACGGAGCACTAATGAAAAACTGTTTTTT
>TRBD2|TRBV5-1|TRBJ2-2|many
CASSLTSGTSTGELFF
TGCGCCAGCAGCTTGACTAGCGGGACCTCCACCGGGGAGCTGTTTTTT
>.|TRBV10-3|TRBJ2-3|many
CAISPDTDTQYF
TGTGCCATCAGTCCCGACACAGATACGCAGTATTTT
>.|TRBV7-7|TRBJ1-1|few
CASSDGSRTFF
TGTGCCAGCAGCGACGGGAGTCGGACTTTCTTT
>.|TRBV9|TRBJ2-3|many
CASSYSGPSTDTQYF
TGTGCCAGCAGTTATTCCGGACCTAGCACAGATACGCAGTATTTT
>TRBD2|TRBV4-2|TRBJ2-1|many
CASSQDTVRLAGGHEQFF
TGTGCCAGCAGCCAAGATACGGTGAGGCTAGCGGGAGGTCATGAGCAGTTCTTC
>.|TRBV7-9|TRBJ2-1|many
CASSLSLGQFF
TGTGCCAGCAGCCTAAGCCTTGGGCAGTTCTTC
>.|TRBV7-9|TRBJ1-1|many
CASSSAGGVWTEAFF
TGTGCCAGCAGTTCTGCGGGGGGCGTCTGGACTGAAGCTTTCTTT
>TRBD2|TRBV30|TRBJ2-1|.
CASEGLADRQSSYNEQFF
TGTGCCTCCGAGGGACTAGCGGACCGTCAGAGCTCCTACAATGAGCAGTTCTTC
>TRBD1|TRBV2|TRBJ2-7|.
CASFGTGVYEQYF
TGTGCCAGCTTCGGGACAGGGGTCTACGAGCAGTACTTC
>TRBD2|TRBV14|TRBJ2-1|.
CASSQHGLAGVGDEQFF
TGTGCCAGCAGCCAACATGGACTAGCGGGAGTAGGGGATGAGCAGTTCTTC
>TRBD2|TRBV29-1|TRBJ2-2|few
CSVLAGGTGELFF
TGCAGCGTTCTAGCGGGGGGGACCGGGGAGCTGTTTTTT
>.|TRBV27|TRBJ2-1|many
CASCGINNEQFF
TGTGCCAGCTGCGGGATCAACAATGAGCAGTTCTTC
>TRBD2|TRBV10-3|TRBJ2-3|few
CAINKREGLGNTQYF
TGTGCCATCAATAAGCGGGAGGGCTTGGGGAATACGCAGTATTTT
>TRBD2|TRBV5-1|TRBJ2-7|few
CASSQEPRTSGAYEQYF
TGCGCCAGCAGCCAAGAACCACGGACTAGCGGCGCCTACGAGCAGTACTTC
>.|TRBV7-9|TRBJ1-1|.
CASSLEVLMNTEAFF
TGTGCCAGCAGCTTAGAGGTGCTTATGAACACTGAAGCTTTCTTT
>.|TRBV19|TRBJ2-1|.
CASSMVPSSYNEQFF
TGTGCCAGTAGTATGGTCCCCAGCTCCTACAATGAGCAGTTCTTC
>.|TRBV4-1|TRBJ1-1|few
CASSQVGRGQLNTEAFF
TGCGCCAGCAGCCAGGTGGGAAGAGGACAGCTGAACACTGAAGCTTTCTTT
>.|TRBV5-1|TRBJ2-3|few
CASSLVWTSTDTQYF
TGCGCCAGCAGCTTGGTCTGGACTAGCACAGATACGCAGTATTTT